The 22 T cell receptor beta chains below come from one sample, sequenced in a study of blood T cell repertoires in COVID-19. Clones were sequenced by immunoSEQ multiplex PCR, and TCRdb holds only the in-frame ones, with some missing. The sample lists 200,000 or so clones, about four fifths occurring once. The sequenced sample was PBMCs or T cells enriched from blood (not recorded which). These receptors were collected from a woman aged 45-60 years who had been exposed to COVID-19.

V usage is TRBV19 and J usage is TRBJ2-2; a possible D gene is TRBD1 (6 bases). The length of the CDR3 is 15 residues. The V end was cut by 3 bases, the J end by 5 bases, with 13 bases between. Germline CDR1 and CDR2: LNHDA and SQIVND (reference sequence). CDR3 coding DNA: TGTGCCAGTAGTATCCGCAGGGGAGAGACCGGGGAGCTGTTTTTT. This sequence encodes CASSIRRGETGELFF.

The CDR3 loop is CASSQARVGYGYTF. DNA of the CDR3: TGCGCCAGCAGCCAAGCCAGGGTCGGGTATGGCTACACCTTC. This rearrangement joins TRBV4-1 to TRBJ1-2; a weak D match, TRBD1 (5 bases). Germline V gene sequence: CDR1 MGHRA, CDR2 YSYEKL. The CDR3 covers 14 residues. V dropped 1 base and J dropped 5 bases, with 11 bases sitting between them.

This clone was recorded only once. V and J are TRBV7-2 and TRBJ2-7; no clear D. The V gene's germline CDR1 is SGHTA and CDR2 FQGNSA. The CDR3 loop spans 15 amino acids. Deletions cut 0 bases from V and 1 base from J, with 10 bases between. CDR3: CASSLAPAESYEQYF. Here the CDR3 DNA reads TGTGCCAGCAGCTTAGCGCCCGCGGAGTCCTACGAGCAGTACTTC.

This sequence joins TRBV18 and TRBJ2-5; tentatively, D is TRBD1 (5 bases). This CDR3 is 17 amino acids long. Germline values: CDR1 KGHSH, CDR2 LQKENI. V was clipped by 1 base and J by 2 bases, with 17 bases between them. The DNA of the CDR3 is TGTGCCAGCTCACCACGAACAGGTCTCATCGGGCAAGAGACCCAGTACTTC. This sequence encodes CASSPRTGLIGQETQYF.

Only a few counts were recorded for this clone. The chain has TRBV9 and TRBJ2-2; weak D call: TRBD1 (5 bases). The CDR3 extends over 14 amino acids. V was trimmed by 6 bases and J by 1 base, leaving 10 bases between them. CDR1 and CDR2 (germline): SGDLS, YYNGEE. The CDR3 nucleotides are TGTGCCAGCACGTGGGGCCAGAACACCGGGGAGCTGTTTTTT. Translation: CASTWGQNTGELFF.

J is TRBJ2-3 and V is TRBV19; D might be TRBD2 (5 bases). V was pared by 3 bases and J by 0 bases, with 10 bases between. The CDR3 has 15 amino acids. Germline CDR1 is LNHDA and CDR2 is SQIVND (reference sequence). The CDR3 sequence: CASSIGRTSTDTQYF. In nucleotides, the CDR3 is TGTGCCAGTAGTATTGGCCGGACTAGCACAGATACGCAGTATTTT.

V is TRBV19 and J is TRBJ2-5; perhaps TRBD1 as D (6 bases). This CDR3 spans 13 amino acids. Germline V gene lookup returns CDR1 LNHDA and CDR2 SQIVND (reference sequence). V lost 4 bases and J lost 7, with 13 bases in between. CDR3 region: CASSTDRFGTQYF. In nucleotides, the CDR3 is TGTGCCAGTAGTACTGACAGGTTCGGGACCCAGTACTTC.

This clone occurred once. The chain carries TRBV7-3 and TRBJ1-6; perhaps TRBD1 as D (5 bases). CDR1 and CDR2 (germline): SGHTA, FQGTGA. This CDR3 region has 15 residues. V was cut by 3 bases and J by 10 bases, with 16 bases left in between. The CDR3, as DNA: TGTGCCAGCAGCTTTCGGGGGGGTGGAGGGTCACCCCTCCACTTT. Translation: CASSFRGGGGSPLHF.

On this clone: A much more abundant neighbour one base away suggests this may be a read error. The chain combines TRBV5-8 with TRBJ1-3; tentatively, D is TRBD1 (6 bases). This CDR3 region has 15 residues. Trimming removed 2 bases from V and 2 bases from J, with 11 bases in between. From germline, CDR1 is SGHTS and CDR2 YDEGEE. The CDR3 sequence: CASSFIDRTGNTIYF. DNA for the CDR3: TGTGCCAGCAGCTTCATAGACAGGACTGGAAACACCATATATTTT.

V is TRBV7-2 and J is TRBJ1-2; perhaps TRBD1 as D (6 bases). The CDR3 is 15 residues long. In germline, CDR1 is SGHTA, CDR2 FQGNSA. Trimming took off 3 bases at V and 5 bases at J, with 16 bases between the two ends. The DNA for the CDR3 is TGTGCCAGCAGCTTTTCGGACAGCCACTCTTATGGCTACACCTTC. This codes for CASSFSDSHSYGYTF. The full variable domain, rest sourced from reference TRBV7-2 and TRBJ1-2, is GAGVSQSPSNKVTEKGKDVELRCDPISGHTALYWYRQSLGQGLEFLIYFQGNSAPDKSGLPSDRFSAERTGGSVSTLTIQRTQQEDSAVYLCASSFSDSHSYGYTFGSGTRLTVV.

V usage is TRBV5-8 and J usage is TRBJ1-5; the D gene is possibly TRBD1 (6 bases). V lost 2 bases and J 4 bases, leaving 16 bases between the germline ends. The CDR3 is made up of 16 amino acids. From germline, CDR1 is SGHTS and CDR2 YDEGEE. The CDR3 loop is CASSFGTWGPNQPQHF. CDR3 DNA: TGTGCCAGCAGCTTCGGGACGTGGGGGCCGAATCAGCCCCAGCATTTT.

The CDR3: CSASGTVFGTEAFF. The CDR3 DNA sequence: TGCAGTGCTAGTGGGACAGTGTTTGGAACTGAAGCTTTCTTT. The chain carries TRBV20-1 and TRBJ1-1, with 7 bases fitting TRBD1. The CDR3 extends over 14 amino acids. CDR1 is DFQATT and CDR2 is SNEGSKA in the germline V gene (reference sequence). The ends lost 3 bases at V and 5 bases at J; junction bases unmatched: 9.

Turning to this clone: Other DNA sequences in this specimen translate into the identical CDR3. The chain combines TRBV20-1 with TRBJ1-1, with no clear D. Trimming removed 1 base at V and 11 bases at J, with 11 bases between. CDR3 length equals 11 residues. Germline CDR1 is DFQATT and CDR2 is SNEGSKA (reference sequence). The CDR3: CSARGQVKAFF. In DNA form, the CDR3 reads TGCAGTGCTAGAGGGCAGGTCAAGGCTTTCTTT.

J is TRBJ2-4 and V is TRBV5-6; 10 bases are a match to TRBD2. The CDR3 consists of 16 residues. CDR1 and CDR2 (germline): SGHDT, YYEEEE. V lost 0 bases, J lost 2 bases, and 2 bases stayed unmatched. The CDR3 loop reads CASSLELAGTKNIQYF. The DNA for the CDR3 is TGTGCCAGCAGCTTGGAACTAGCGGGGACCAAAAACATTCAGTACTTC. The full variable domain, with the rest looked up from reference TRBV5-6 and TRBJ2-4, is DAGVTQSPTHLIKTRGQQVTLRCSPKSGHDTVSWYQQALGQGPQFIFQYYEEEERQRGNFPDRFSGHQFPNYSSELNVNALLLGDSALYLCASSLELAGTKNIQYFGAGTRLSVL.

The CDR3 DNA reads TGCGCCAGCAGCCAAGATATTAATCAGCCCCAGCATTTT. Translating gives CASSQDINQPQHF. J is TRBJ1-5 and V is TRBV4-3; no definite D call. Germline CDR1 LGHNA, CDR2 YSLEER. The CDR3 consists of 13 residues. V gave up 0 bases and J gave up 4 bases, with 4 bases separating them.

The rearrangement links TRBV5-1 to TRBJ1-2; D remains ambiguous. This CDR3 has 12 residues. Per germline, CDR1 SGHRS and CDR2 YFSETQ. V dropped 2 bases and J dropped 7 bases, with 9 bases sitting between them. CDR3 in DNA: TGCGCCAGCAGCTTTTCGGACTCTGGCTACACCTTC. Its protein product is CASSFSDSGYTF. The full variable domain, its missing parts supplied by reference TRBV5-1 and TRBJ1-2, is KAGVTQTPRYLIKTRGQQVTLSCSPISGHRSVSWYQQTPGQGLQFLFEYFSETQRNKGNFPGRFSGRQFSNSRSEMNVSTLELGDSALYLCASSFSDSGYTFGSGTRLTVV.

Concerning this clone itself: This CDR3 is also generated by other DNA sequences in the sample. V is TRBV2 and J is TRBJ1-2; 9 bases are shared with TRBD1. The CDR3 has 12 amino acids. Trimming took 4 bases from V and 6 from J; bases not matched to a gene: 0. Germline V gene lookup returns CDR1 SNHLY and CDR2 FYNNEI. This CDR3 reads CASSGDRDGYTF. In nucleotides, the CDR3 is TGTGCCAGCAGTGGGGACAGGGATGGCTACACCTTC.

The rearrangement uses TRBV9 and TRBJ1-6, with 11 nucleotides matching TRBD1. The CDR3 is 16 amino acids. Trimming removed 2 bases from V and 10 bases from J; junction bases left unmatched: 8. The germline V gene encodes CDR1 SGDLS and CDR2 YYNGEE. The CDR3 DNA reads as TGTGCCAGCAGCGTTACCCGGGACAGGGGGAGGTCACCCCTCCACTTT. It is translated as CASSVTRDRGRSPLHF.

The chain combines TRBV11-2 with TRBJ1-1; D is unresolved. In germline, CDR1 is SGHAT, CDR2 FQNNGV. The V and J ends lost 2 bases and 2 bases respectively, with 6 bases between them. CDR3 length equals 13 residues. CDR3 amino acids: CASSLKLNTEAFF. The DNA for the CDR3 is TGTGCCAGCAGCTTAAAGCTCAACACTGAAGCTTTCTTT.

The chain uses TRBV12-3 or TRBV12-4 and TRBJ1-2; D perhaps matches TRBD1 (5 bases). V dropped 6 bases and J dropped 6 bases, with 11 bases sitting between them. This CDR3 comprises 12 residues. The CDR3 nucleotides are TGTGCCAGCAGCCGGAGGGGAGATGGCTACACCTTC. This sequence encodes CASSRRGDGYTF.

The V call is TRBV27, the J call TRBJ2-1, with 8 nucleotides matching TRBD1. After removal of 7 bases from V and 8 bases from J, the junction contained 10 bases not matched to a gene. The CDR3 has 14 amino acids. Germline-derived CDR1 and CDR2 are MNHEY and SMNVEV (reference sequence). The CDR3 reads CASNTGGTFDEQFF. CDR3 nucleotides: TGTGCCAGCAATACAGGGGGTACCTTCGATGAGCAGTTCTTC.

V and J are TRBV12-3 or TRBV12-4 and TRBJ2-1, with a tentative D call TRBD1 (6 bases). The germline V and J ends were trimmed by 10 bases and 4 bases, with 11 bases remaining between them. This CDR3 comprises 12 residues. The CDR3 is CATSDSYNEQFF. CDR3 in DNA: TGTGCCACATCGGACAGTTACAATGAGCAGTTCTTC.